This is a list of T cell receptor beta chains from one sample in a study of blood T cell repertoires in COVID-19. Using immunoSEQ multiplex PCR, the repertoire was profiled, and TCRdb retains in-frame clones only, with some absent. Of 300,000 to 350,000 clones in the sample, nearly 90% were seen once. Material: PBMCs or T cells enriched from blood (not recorded which). The source is a woman aged 18-35 years with acute COVID-19. The CDR3 runs from the conserved cysteine through the conserved F or W. D genes are given only for firm matches. For some rows the clone size is stated as once, few or many, or as a class when expanded; others skip it.

d_call: -
v_call: TRBV27
clone_size: -
j_call: TRBJ1-1
cdr3_length: 14
cdr3_aa: CASSQTDMNTEAFF
cdr3_nt: TGTGCCAGCAGCCAGACAGACATGAACACTGAAGCTTTCTTT

d_call: -
v_call: TRBV30
clone_size: -
j_call: TRBJ1-1
cdr3_length: 15
cdr3_aa: CAWSWGSPMNTEAFF
cdr3_nt: TGTGCCTGGAGTTGGGGCAGCCCTATGAACACTGAAGCTTTCTTT

d_call: TRBD1
v_call: TRBV7-2
clone_size: -
j_call: TRBJ1-5
cdr3_length: 14
cdr3_aa: CASSLVTGDQPQHF
cdr3_nt: TGTGCCAGCAGCTTAGTGACAGGGGATCAGCCCCAGCATTTT

d_call: TRBD1
v_call: TRBV7-9
clone_size: -
j_call: TRBJ1-4
cdr3_length: 17
cdr3_aa: CASSPREGQGANEKLFF
cdr3_nt: TGTGCCAGCAGCCCTAGAGAAGGACAGGGAGCTAATGAAAAACTGTTTTTT

d_call: -
v_call: TRBV7-9
clone_size: -
j_call: TRBJ1-1
cdr3_length: 13
cdr3_aa: CASTLSRGTEAFF
cdr3_nt: TGTGCCAGCACCTTGTCGCGGGGGACTGAAGCTTTCTTT

d_call: TRBD1
v_call: TRBV7-3
clone_size: few
j_call: TRBJ1-2
cdr3_length: 16
cdr3_aa: CASSLGETGGDGGYTF
cdr3_nt: TGTGCCAGCAGCTTAGGGGAGACAGGGGGCGACGGTGGCTACACCTTC

d_call: -
v_call: TRBV3-1/TRBV3-2
clone_size: -
j_call: TRBJ2-7
cdr3_length: 12
cdr3_aa: CASSQGPEEQYF
cdr3_nt: TGTGCCAGCAGCCAAGGACCGGAGGAGCAGTACTTC

d_call: TRBD1
v_call: TRBV14
clone_size: -
j_call: TRBJ1-2
cdr3_length: 13
cdr3_aa: CASSPGQQQVYTF
cdr3_nt: TGTGCCAGCAGTCCGGGACAGCAACAGGTCTACACCTTC

d_call: TRBD1
v_call: TRBV24-1
clone_size: -
j_call: TRBJ2-1
cdr3_length: 16
cdr3_aa: CATSDAGTGGHNEQFF
cdr3_nt: TGTGCCACCAGTGACGCTGGGACAGGGGGCCACAATGAGCAGTTCTTC

d_call: TRBD1
v_call: TRBV19
clone_size: -
j_call: TRBJ2-7
cdr3_length: 14
cdr3_aa: CASSSPGGAYEQYF
cdr3_nt: TGTGCCAGTAGTTCCCCAGGGGGCGCCTACGAGCAGTACTTC

d_call: -
v_call: TRBV5-6
clone_size: -
j_call: TRBJ1-6
cdr3_length: 17
cdr3_aa: CASSLAFGGLADSPLHF
cdr3_nt: TGTGCCAGCAGCTTGGCTTTCGGAGGACTTGCGGATTCACCCCTCCACTTT

d_call: -
v_call: TRBV21-1
clone_size: -
j_call: TRBJ2-7
cdr3_length: 15
cdr3_aa: CASSKRDSHRRRQYF
cdr3_nt: TGTGCCAGCAGCAAGAGGGACAGCCACCGACGAAGGCAGTACTTC

d_call: TRBD1
v_call: TRBV3-1/TRBV3-2
clone_size: -
j_call: TRBJ1-1
cdr3_length: 15
cdr3_aa: CASSLEGAMNTEAFF
cdr3_nt: TGTGCCAGCAGCCTCGAGGGGGCGATGAACACTGAAGCTTTCTTT

d_call: TRBD1
v_call: TRBV18
clone_size: -
j_call: TRBJ1-2
cdr3_length: 13
cdr3_aa: CASSADRGRGYTF
cdr3_nt: TGTGCCAGCTCTGCTGACAGGGGGCGAGGCTACACCTTC

d_call: -
v_call: TRBV21-1
clone_size: -
j_call: TRBJ1-2
cdr3_length: 14
cdr3_aa: CASSNWEGSYGYTF
cdr3_nt: TGTGCCAGCAGCAACTGGGAAGGGAGCTATGGCTACACCTTC

d_call: -
v_call: TRBV19
clone_size: -
j_call: TRBJ2-1
cdr3_length: 13
cdr3_aa: CASSIPERNEQFF
cdr3_nt: TGTGCCAGTAGTATTCCGGAGAGGAATGAGCAGTTCTTC

d_call: -
v_call: TRBV27
clone_size: -
j_call: TRBJ1-5
cdr3_length: 13
cdr3_aa: CASSLEGGQPQHF
cdr3_nt: TGTGCCAGCAGTTTAGAAGGGGGTCAGCCCCAGCATTTT

d_call: -
v_call: TRBV28
clone_size: -
j_call: TRBJ1-5
cdr3_length: 13
cdr3_aa: CASSWRFNQPQHF
cdr3_nt: TGTGCCAGCAGTTGGAGGTTCAATCAGCCCCAGCATTTT

d_call: TRBD1
v_call: TRBV28
clone_size: -
j_call: TRBJ1-2
cdr3_length: 16
cdr3_aa: CASSFQDRERNYGYTF
cdr3_nt: TGTGCCAGCAGTTTCCAGGACAGGGAAAGAAACTATGGCTACACCTTC